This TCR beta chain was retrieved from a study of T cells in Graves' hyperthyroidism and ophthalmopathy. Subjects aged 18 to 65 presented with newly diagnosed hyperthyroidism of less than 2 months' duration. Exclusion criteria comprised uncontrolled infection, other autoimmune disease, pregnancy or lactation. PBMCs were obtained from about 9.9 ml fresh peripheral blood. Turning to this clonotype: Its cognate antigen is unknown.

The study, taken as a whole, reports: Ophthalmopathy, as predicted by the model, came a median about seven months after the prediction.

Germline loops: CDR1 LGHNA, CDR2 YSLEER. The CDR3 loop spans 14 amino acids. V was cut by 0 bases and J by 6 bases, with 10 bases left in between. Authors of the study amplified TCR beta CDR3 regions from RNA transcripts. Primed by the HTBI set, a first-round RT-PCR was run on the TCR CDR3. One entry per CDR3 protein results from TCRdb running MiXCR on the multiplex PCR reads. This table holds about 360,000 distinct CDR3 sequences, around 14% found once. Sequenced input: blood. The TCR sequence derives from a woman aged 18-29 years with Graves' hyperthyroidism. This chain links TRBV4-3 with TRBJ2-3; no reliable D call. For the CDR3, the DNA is TGCGCCAGCAGCCAAGATAGTGTCACGGATACGCAGTATTTT. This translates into CASSQDSVTDTQYF.